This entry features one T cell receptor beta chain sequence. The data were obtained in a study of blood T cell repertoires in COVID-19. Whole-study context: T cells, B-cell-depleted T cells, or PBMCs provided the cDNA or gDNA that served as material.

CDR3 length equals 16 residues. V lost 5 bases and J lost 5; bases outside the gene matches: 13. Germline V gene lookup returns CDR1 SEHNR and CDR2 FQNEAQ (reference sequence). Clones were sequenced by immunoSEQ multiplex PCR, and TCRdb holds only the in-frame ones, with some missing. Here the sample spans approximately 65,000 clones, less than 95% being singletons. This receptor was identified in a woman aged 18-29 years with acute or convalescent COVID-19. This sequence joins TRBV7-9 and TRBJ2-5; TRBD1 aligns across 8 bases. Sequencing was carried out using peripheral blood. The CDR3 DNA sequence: TGTGCCAGCAGCCGTGGACAGGGCGCGGTTCGTGAGACCCAGTACTTC. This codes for CASSRGQGAVRETQYF.